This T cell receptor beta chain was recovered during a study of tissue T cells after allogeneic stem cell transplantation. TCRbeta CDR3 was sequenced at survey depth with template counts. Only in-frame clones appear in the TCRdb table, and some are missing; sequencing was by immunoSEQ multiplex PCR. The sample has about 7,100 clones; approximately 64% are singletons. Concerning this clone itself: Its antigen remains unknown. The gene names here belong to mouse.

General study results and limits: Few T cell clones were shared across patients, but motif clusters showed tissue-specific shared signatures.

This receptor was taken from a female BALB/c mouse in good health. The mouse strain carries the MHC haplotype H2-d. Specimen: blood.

CDR3 amino acids: CASSNNANTEVFF. The covered CDR3 bases are TGTGCCAGCAGTAACAATGCAAACACAGAAGTCTTC. The V call is TRBV13-3, the J call TRBJ1-1, with D hard to call. The CDR3 end falls 1 residue outside the read, so it is completed with the germline J gene. This CDR3 region has 13 residues. Per the germline V gene, CDR1 is NNHDY and CDR2 is SYVADS. V was trimmed by 4 bases and J by 0 bases, leaving 7 bases between them.